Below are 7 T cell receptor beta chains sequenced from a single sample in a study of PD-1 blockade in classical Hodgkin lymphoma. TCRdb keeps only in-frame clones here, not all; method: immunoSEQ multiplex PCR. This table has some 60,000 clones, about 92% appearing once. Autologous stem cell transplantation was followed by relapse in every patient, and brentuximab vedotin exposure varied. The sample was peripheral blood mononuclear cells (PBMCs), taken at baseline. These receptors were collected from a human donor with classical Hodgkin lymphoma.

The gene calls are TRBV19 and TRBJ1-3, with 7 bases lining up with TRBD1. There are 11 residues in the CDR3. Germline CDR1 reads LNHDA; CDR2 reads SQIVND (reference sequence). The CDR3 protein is CASTGGNTIYF. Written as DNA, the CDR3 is TGTGCGTCGACAGGGGGAAACACCATATATTTT.

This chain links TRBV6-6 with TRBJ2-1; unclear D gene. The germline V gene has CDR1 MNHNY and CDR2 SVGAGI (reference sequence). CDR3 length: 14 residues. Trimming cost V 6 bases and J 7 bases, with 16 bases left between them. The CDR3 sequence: CASSLISGWNEQFF. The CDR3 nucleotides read TGTGCCAGCAGCTTGATCTCGGGTTGGAATGAGCAGTTCTTC.

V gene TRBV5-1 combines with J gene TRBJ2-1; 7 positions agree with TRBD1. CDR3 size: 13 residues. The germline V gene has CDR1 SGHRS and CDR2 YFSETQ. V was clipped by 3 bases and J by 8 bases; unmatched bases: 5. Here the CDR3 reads CASSSQGVDEQFF. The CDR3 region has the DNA TGCGCCAGCAGCTCTCAGGGGGTCGATGAGCAGTTCTTC.

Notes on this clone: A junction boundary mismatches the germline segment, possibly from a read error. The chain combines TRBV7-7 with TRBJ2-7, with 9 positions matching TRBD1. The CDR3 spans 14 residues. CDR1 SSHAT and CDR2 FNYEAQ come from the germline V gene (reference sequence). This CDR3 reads CASTGTGKENEQYF. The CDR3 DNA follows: TGTGCTAGCACCGGGACAGGGAAAGAAAACGAGCAGTACTTC. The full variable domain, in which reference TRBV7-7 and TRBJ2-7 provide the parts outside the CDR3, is GAGVSQSPRYKVTKRGQDVTLRCDPISSHATLYWYQQALGQGPEFLTYFNYEAQPDKSGLPSDRFSAERPEGSISTLTIQRTEQRDSAMYRCASTGTGKENEQYFGPGTRLTVT.

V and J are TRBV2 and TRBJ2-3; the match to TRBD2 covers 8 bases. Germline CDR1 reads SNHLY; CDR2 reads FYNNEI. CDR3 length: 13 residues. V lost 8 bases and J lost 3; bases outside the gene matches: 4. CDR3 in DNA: TGTGCCAGCCGGAGCGGGAGAACAGATACGCAGTATTTT. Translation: CASRSGRTDTQYF.

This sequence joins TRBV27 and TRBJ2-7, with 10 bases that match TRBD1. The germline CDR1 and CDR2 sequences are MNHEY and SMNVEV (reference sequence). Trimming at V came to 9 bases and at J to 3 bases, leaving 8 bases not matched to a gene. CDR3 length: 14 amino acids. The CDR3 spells CASATGQGHYEQYF. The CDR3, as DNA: TGTGCCAGTGCCACGGGACAGGGGCACTACGAGCAGTACTTC.

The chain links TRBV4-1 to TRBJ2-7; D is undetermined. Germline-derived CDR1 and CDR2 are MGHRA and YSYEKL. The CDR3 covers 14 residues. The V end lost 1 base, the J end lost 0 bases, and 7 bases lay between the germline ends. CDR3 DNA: TGCGCCAGCAGCCAAGGGCGGAGCTCCTACGAGCAGTACTTC. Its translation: CASSQGRSSYEQYF.